This TCR beta chain was documented in a study of cytomegalovirus exposure and HLA in healthy donors. CDR1 MDHEN and CDR2 SYDVKM come from the germline V gene. This CDR3 comprises 12 residues. V lost 7 bases and J 0 bases, leaving 7 bases between the germline ends. Study-wide results and limits: As confirmed in vitro, three CMV-associated chains were specific for CMV antigens.

Sequenced by immunoSEQ multiplex PCR; TCRdb stores in-frame clones only, minus some. Here the sample spans under 250,000 clones, over 80% being singletons. This clone was observed a handful of times. What it recognizes is unknown. The chain employs TRBV28 and TRBJ2-7, with D unresolved. The sample consisted of PBMCs. The TCR sequence derives from a woman aged 18-29 years in good health and CMV-seronegative. CDR3 nucleotide sequence: TGTGCCAGCATTAGTAGCTCCTACGAGCAGTACTTC. This sequence encodes CASISSSYEQYF. Drawing the rest from reference TRBV28 and TRBJ2-7, the complete variable domain is DVKVTQSSRYLVKRTGEKVFLECVQDMDHENMFWYRQDPGLGLRLIYFSYDVKMKEKGDIPEGYSVSREKKERFSLILESASTNQTSMYLCASISSSYEQYFGPGTRLTVT.